One T cell receptor (beta chain) is described in this entry. The target antigen is unknown. This record comes from a study of Ad26.COV2.S vaccination and SARS-CoV-2 variants. Whole-study findings and limits: Spike-specific responses of CD8+ and CD4+ T cells were reported to display substantial breadth after vaccination. Those who received the vaccine showed greater spike-specific TCR breadth than those given placebo.

Indicated treatment: 15 to 20 received Ad26.COV2.S at low or high dose, single or two shots; 5 received placebo; per-sample allocation not given. Material that was analyzed had been drawn on day 63 after the first vaccine or placebo injection. SARS-CoV-2 spike from the Wuhan strain was encoded by the vaccine, an Ad26 vector. The table came from immunoSEQ multiplex PCR; TCRdb's copy has only in-frame clones and leaves some out. Counted here are about 400,000 clones, about 89% occurring once; the ten biggest clones make up under 2%. Germline V CDR1 and CDR2: DFQATT, SNEGSKA (reference sequence). V gave up 3 bases and J gave up 2 bases, with 8 bases separating them. The CDR3 length is 14 residues.

Sequenced material: peripheral blood, taken in a trial of Ad26.COV2.S vaccine versus placebo. J is TRBJ1-6 and V is TRBV20-1; D gene unclear. This TCR was sampled from a person aged 18-65 years who received the Ad26.COV2.S COVID-19 vaccine or a placebo. The CDR3 DNA reads TGCAGTGCTAGTGAGTCTACCTATAATTCACCCCTCCACTTT. Protein sequence: CSASESTYNSPLHF.